These T cell receptor beta chains were read from a single sample in a study of shared clonotypes between healthy human individuals. TCRdb's copy holds only in-frame clones and misses some; the assay was immunoSEQ multiplex PCR. The repertoire includes a few million clones, just under 95% of them detected once, and around 0.38% sits in the top ten. Sequenced input: naive CD4+ T cells from PBMCs. These receptors were collected from a man between 18 and 35 years old in good health. Some clones in this sample may be carry-over from other donors' samples. CDR3s include the opening cysteine and the closing phenylalanine or tryptophan. Each record gives: V gene, J gene, clone size, D gene, CDR3 protein, CDR3 DNA. A D gene is named only where the DNA matches it firmly. A clone size is listed for some rows: how often the clone was seen (once, few, many), or a class if it is expanded.

>TRBV7-9|TRBJ1-2|few|.
CASSLDNSLYTF
TGTGCCAGCAGCTTAGACAACAGCCTCTACACCTTC
>TRBV28|TRBJ2-5|.|.
CASSSNALLQETQYF
TGTGCCAGCAGTTCAAATGCTCTCCTCCAAGAGACCCAGTACTTC
>TRBV6-1|TRBJ2-3|.|.
CASREPSTDTQYF
TGTGCCAGCAGGGAGCCCAGCACAGATACGCAGTATTTT
>TRBV28|TRBJ1-2|.|.
CASSSTETNYGYTF
TGTGCCAGCAGTTCGACAGAGACTAACTATGGCTACACCTTC
>TRBV7-2|TRBJ2-4|.|.
CASSSGFIAKNIQYF
TGTGCCAGCAGCTCCGGATTTATAGCCAAAAACATTCAGTACTTC
>TRBV5-1|TRBJ2-5|.|TRBD2
CASRSSGKETQYF
TGCGCCAGCAGAAGTAGCGGGAAGGAGACCCAGTACTTC
>TRBV19|TRBJ1-1|.|TRBD1
CASSILWQGASTEAFF
TGTGCCAGTAGTATTTTATGGCAGGGGGCAAGCACTGAAGCTTTCTTT
>TRBV29-1|TRBJ2-5|.|TRBD2
CSVSPSGRGETQYF
TGCAGCGTCTCTCCTAGCGGGAGGGGAGAGACCCAGTACTTC
>TRBV7-2|TRBJ2-3|.|.
CASSSTDTQYF
TGTGCCAGCAGCTCGACCGATACGCAGTATTTT
>TRBV4-1|TRBJ2-5|.|.
CASSQSRYPGETQYF
TGCGCCAGCAGCCAAAGTCGTTACCCCGGCGAGACCCAGTACTTC
>TRBV28|TRBJ2-4|.|.
CASSLETVAKNIQYF
TGTGCCAGCAGTTTAGAAACCGTAGCCAAAAACATTCAGTACTTC
>TRBV19|TRBJ2-3|.|.
CASSPDGADTQYF
TGTGCCAGTAGCCCCGACGGGGCAGATACGCAGTATTTT
>TRBV2|TRBJ2-5|.|.
CASKMIETQYF
TGTGCCAGCAAGATGATAGAGACCCAGTACTTC
>TRBV21-1|TRBJ1-2|.|.
CASSPNHERSCYTF
TGTGCCAGCAGCCCGAACCATGAGAGGTCGTGCTACACCTTC
>TRBV2|TRBJ1-5|once|.
CASSEQGTYNQPQHF
TGTGCCAGCAGTGAACAAGGGACGTACAATCAGCCCCAGCATTTT
>TRBV5-1|TRBJ2-5|.|.
CASRRTHQETQYF
TGCGCCAGCCGCCGTACCCACCAAGAGACCCAGTACTTC
>TRBV11-2|TRBJ2-4|.|TRBD2
CASSLSTSGSGAKNIQYF
TGTGCCAGCAGCTTATCCACTAGCGGGAGTGGAGCCAAAAACATTCAGTACTTC
>TRBV27|TRBJ1-4|.|.
CASSRPGNNEKLFF
TGTGCCAGCAGTCGACCGGGCAATAATGAAAAACTGTTTTTT
>TRBV29-1|TRBJ2-3|.|TRBD2
CSADNLAGGGTDTQYF
TGCAGCGCCGACAACCTAGCGGGAGGCGGCACAGATACGCAGTATTTT
>TRBV7-8|TRBJ2-7|.|.
CASSLASGTAWGEQYF
TGTGCCAGCAGCTTAGCGTCCGGGACTGCCTGGGGTGAGCAGTACTTC
>TRBV7-2|TRBJ1-1|.|TRBD1
CASSLDSDRVGTEAFF
TGTGCCAGCAGCTTAGATTCGGACAGGGTGGGCACTGAAGCTTTCTTT
>TRBV28|TRBJ1-1|.|.
CASSLSMRERKLTF
TGTGCCAGCAGTTTGTCTATGCGGGAGCGCAAGTTAACTTTT
>TRBV5-6|TRBJ1-4|.|TRBD1
CASSNRDREKLFF
TGTGCCAGCAGCAATAGGGACAGAGAAAAACTGTTTTTT